This T cell receptor beta chain was captured by sequencing in a study of graft-versus-host responses after intestinal transplantation (dated by TCRdb to the early 2020s). About the study as a whole: The transplants that recipients got were multivisceral, liver-intestinal, or isolated intestinal. Every recipient was given anti-thymocyte globulin induction, then maintenance tacrolimus and steroids for two to three years. Bulk TCR-beta CDR3 sequencing was used to track graft-versus-host and host-versus-graft alloreactive T cell clones in the graft, circulation and bone marrow after intestinal transplantation. Alloreactive clones were identified by sequencing pre-transplant mixed lymphocyte reaction products and comparing these products with unstimulated pre-transplant donor and recipient T cells. Of the approximately 24 intestinal transplant recipients enrolled in the cohort, one of whom was a retransplant, a few patients without pretransplant specimens were excluded. Donor T cell macrochimerism was defined as a peak of at least 4% donor T cells among recipient peripheral blood mononuclear cells. Rather than going through the commercial service, samples from a few later patients were sequenced in-house on an Illumina MiSeq and processed with MiXCR. Beyond this particular receptor, the publication reports: Early after transplant, declines in HvG clones were associated with peak levels of circulating GvH clones. High GvH to HvG T cell clonal ratios were observed in the allografts of patients with donor T cell macrochimerism. GvH clones were detected in recipient bone marrow, and some appeared earlier in ileal mucosa or blood, consistent with an intestinal mucosal origin. The relatively low number and heterogeneity of intestinal transplant patients limited the conclusions.

The CDR3 holds 14 amino acids from the cysteine to the phenylalanine. The CDR3 DNA has 42 bases and is translated from base 1. The germline V gene yields SGDLS for CDR1 and YYNGEE for CDR2. Relative to germline, V is 3 bases shorter and J is 1 base shorter, with 10 bases between their ends. The method was the immunoSEQ multiplex PCR assay. For most patients, genomic DNA was isolated using the Qiagen DNeasy Blood and Tissue Kit and was shipped frozen to Adaptive Biotechnologies for TCR sequencing. Adaptive Biotechnologies carried out high-throughput TCR-beta CDR3 sequencing of genomic DNA for most patients. In the original analysis: TCR sequencing data for roughly 18 patients were retrieved from Adaptive's ImmunoSEQ software; a few other patients were processed with MiXCR and VDJtools. CD4 versus CD8 sorting errors were corrected by removing sequences found in both subsets at a frequency ratio below 5:1. CDR3 nucleotide sequences shared between donor and recipient were removed because the origin of such sequences could not be assigned. To count as alloreactive, a clone needed at least 2-fold expansion over unstimulated cells and a minimum CFSE-low frequency of 0.002% (template counts) or 0.001% (read counts). Mappable clones were those detected in sequenced pre-transplant spleen, lymph node, or MLR CFSE-low populations of the donor or recipient. Cumulative frequency of alloreactive clones was calculated as a percentage of all sequences weighted by copy number. TCRdb carries this immuneACCESS record with in-frame sequences only. Its versions omit some clonotypes, under half of them owing to an unresolved V gene in the studies checked, with the rest unexplained. V, J and clone size derive from that table, while D and trimming were established from the DNA sequence. Within this sample are about 99,000 clones, with roughly 93% of them counted one time only. Of the sample, around 1.2% is held by the ten largest clones.

This clone was picked up one time. The specificity of this receptor is unknown. No base qualities exist here, and no much larger clone lies one base off it. Sample time point, as interpreted from the label and publication: cells obtained before transplantation from donor or recipient. CD3+CD4+ and CD3+CD8+ populations were FACS-sorted from unstimulated pre-transplant donor and recipient cells taken from spleen or lymph nodes. Sequenced here: unstimulated CD8+ T cells sorted from spleen or lymph node cells, sampled before intestinal transplant. The V and J segments used are TRBV9 and TRBJ1-1; TRBD1 is a weak D gene call, 6 bases matching. The TCR comes from a human donor who received an intestinal transplant. The CDR3 amino acid sequence is: CASSAGGGNTEAFF. The sequence in DNA is TGTGCCAGCAGCGCCGGAGGGGGGAACACTGAAGCTTTCTTT.